A selection of T cell receptor beta chains follows, all from one sample in a study of shared clonotypes between healthy human individuals. Profiled with immunoSEQ multiplex PCR; TCRdb holds only in-frame clones, not every one. Here the sample spans 500,000 or so clones, about 96% being singletons. Material: naive CD4+ T cells sorted from blood. The origin of the receptors is a woman aged 25 to 45 in good health. CDR3s include the opening cysteine and the closing phenylalanine or tryptophan. D genes are given only for firm matches. Rows may omit the clone size; those that give it use once, few, many or a size class.

v_gene	abundance	len	j_gene	d_gene	CDR3nt	CDR3aa
TRBV25-1	.	11	TRBJ2-1	.	TGTGCCAGCAGGCACCCCTCCGGGGAGTTCTTC	CASRHPSGEFF
TRBV5-1	.	13	TRBJ1-1	.	TGCGCCAGCAGCTTGGCCGGGACTGCAGAAGCTTTCTTT	CASSLAGTAEAFF
TRBV6-1	.	12	TRBJ1-5	.	TGTGCCAGCGTCCTTGGCAATCAGCCCCAGCATTTT	CASVLGNQPQHF
TRBV5-1	.	14	TRBJ2-7	.	TGCGCCAGCAGCTTGGGGGCAGGGTCTTACGAGCAGTACTTC	CASSLGAGSYEQYF
TRBV27	.	13	TRBJ1-1	.	TGTGCCAGCATGCCCGGGCGGGGCACTGAAGCTTTCTTT	CASMPGRGTEAFF
TRBV28	.	15	TRBJ2-3	.	TGTGCCAGCAGTCCTCGGGGTGGGATGAGAGATACGCAGTATTTT	CASSPRGGMRDTQYF
TRBV5-1	.	16	TRBJ2-1	TRBD2	TGCGCCAGCAGCTTGGCCCCCCTAGCGGGAGTGAGTGAGCAGTTCTTC	CASSLAPLAGVSEQFF
TRBV5-1	.	16	TRBJ2-3	.	TGCGCCACCTCGTCTGGGGTTGACTCTAGCACAGATACGCAGTATTTT	CATSSGVDSSTDTQYF
TRBV15	.	14	TRBJ2-7	.	TGTGCCACCAGCCAAGTTGGCGTCAGCTACGAGCAGTACTTC	CATSQVGVSYEQYF
TRBV27	.	13	TRBJ2-3	.	TGTGCCAGCAGTTCCCTGGCCAGTAACACGCAGTATTTT	CASSSLASNTQYF
TRBV7-8	.	14	TRBJ2-1	.	TGTGCCAGCAGCGTCGGGGTCTCCTACAATGAGCAGTTCTTC	CASSVGVSYNEQFF
TRBV5-6	once	17	TRBJ2-2	.	TGTGCCAGCAGCCCCCCGTCAGCGTTTACGAACACCGGGGAGCTGTTTTTT	CASSPPSAFTNTGELFF
TRBV30	few	13	TRBJ1-5	TRBD1	TGTGCCTGGAGTGTACAGGGGCGTCAGCCCCAGCATTTT	CAWSVQGRQPQHF
TRBV7-8	.	17	TRBJ2-2	TRBD2	TGTGCCAGCAGCTCCGAGCGAATGTCTAGCGGCCCCGGGGAGCTGTTTTTT	CASSSERMSSGPGELFF
TRBV28	.	15	TRBJ2-5	.	TGTGCCAGCAGTTTATCCTACCTGTACCAAGAGACCCAGTACTTC	CASSLSYLYQETQYF
TRBV27	.	15	TRBJ2-7	TRBD1	TGTGCCAGCAGGGGGACAGGATCTAATTCCTACGAGCAGTACTTC	CASRGTGSNSYEQYF
TRBV7-9	few	16	TRBJ1-3	.	TGTGCCAGCAGCTTAGCGCTTGGGGGCTCTGGAAACACCATATATTTT	CASSLALGGSGNTIYF
TRBV11-2	.	17	TRBJ1-1	.	TGTGCCAGCAGCCTCAGTGGGAAGCCTTACATGAACACTGAAGCTTTCTTT	CASSLSGKPYMNTEAFF
TRBV7-8	.	15	TRBJ2-7	TRBD2	TGTGCCAGCAGCTTAATGGTAGCGGGCGCCTACGAGCAGTACTTC	CASSLMVAGAYEQYF
TRBV5-5	.	16	TRBJ2-3	TRBD2	TGTGCCAGCAGCCCCCGTGATAGCGGGAGGACAGATACGCAGTATTTT	CASSPRDSGRTDTQYF
TRBV15	.	18	TRBJ2-7	TRBD1	TGTGCCACCAGCAGAGATCTCTGTAGACAGGGGACGACCTACGAGCAGTACTTC	CATSRDLCRQGTTYEQYF
TRBV11-2	.	17	TRBJ2-2	TRBD1	TGTGCCAGCAGCTTATACCGGGACAGAAAGAACACCGGGGAGCTGTTTTTT	CASSLYRDRKNTGELFF
TRBV20-1	.	11	TRBJ1-4	.	TGCAGTGCCACGACTAATGAAAAACTGTTTTTT	CSATTNEKLFF
TRBV9	.	20	TRBJ2-1	TRBD2	TGTGCCAGCAGCGTAGACCCGGGACTAGCGCAAATATCCTCCTACAATGAGCAGTTCTTC	CASSVDPGLAQISSYNEQFF
TRBV19	.	14	TRBJ2-7	.	TGTGCCAGTAGTATAGCAGGGCAGTCCTACGAGCAGTACTTC	CASSIAGQSYEQYF
TRBV15	.	17	TRBJ1-5	TRBD1	TGTGCCACCAGCAGAGATAGGGGACAGGCCATCAATCAGCCCCAGCATTTT	CATSRDRGQAINQPQHF
TRBV28	.	15	TRBJ2-7	.	TGTGCCAGCAGTCCTCACGCCTCTGGGGTCTACGAGCAGTACTTC	CASSPHASGVYEQYF
TRBV6-5	.	15	TRBJ1-4	TRBD1	TGTGCCAGCAGTGTCGACAGGGGGCGGGGTGAAAAACTGTTTTTT	CASSVDRGRGEKLFF
TRBV2	.	11	TRBJ1-3	TRBD1	TGTGCCAGCAGTCTCCGACAGGGAGTATATTTT	CASSLRQGVYF
TRBV27	.	14	TRBJ1-5	TRBD1	TGTGCCAGCAGGGCCGGGACAGGGATTCAGCCCCAGCATTTT	CASRAGTGIQPQHF
TRBV10-3	.	13	TRBJ2-1	.	TGTGCCATCAGTACGAAGACGGCCAATGAGCAGTTCTTC	CAISTKTANEQFF
TRBV28	.	14	TRBJ1-2	TRBD1	TGTGCCAGCAGTTCCGGACAGGGGAACTATGGCTACACCTTC	CASSSGQGNYGYTF
TRBV29-1	.	13	TRBJ2-7	TRBD2	TGCAGCGTTGTTCTAGCGGGTCCCTACGAGCAGTACTTC	CSVVLAGPYEQYF
TRBV10-2	.	14	TRBJ1-2	TRBD1	TGCGCCAGCAGAGAGGTTGACAGGGCGGATGGCTACACCTTC	CASREVDRADGYTF
TRBV6-5	.	14	TRBJ2-2	TRBD1	TGTGCCAGCGGATGGACAGGGGGCACCGGGGAGCTGTTTTTT	CASGWTGGTGELFF